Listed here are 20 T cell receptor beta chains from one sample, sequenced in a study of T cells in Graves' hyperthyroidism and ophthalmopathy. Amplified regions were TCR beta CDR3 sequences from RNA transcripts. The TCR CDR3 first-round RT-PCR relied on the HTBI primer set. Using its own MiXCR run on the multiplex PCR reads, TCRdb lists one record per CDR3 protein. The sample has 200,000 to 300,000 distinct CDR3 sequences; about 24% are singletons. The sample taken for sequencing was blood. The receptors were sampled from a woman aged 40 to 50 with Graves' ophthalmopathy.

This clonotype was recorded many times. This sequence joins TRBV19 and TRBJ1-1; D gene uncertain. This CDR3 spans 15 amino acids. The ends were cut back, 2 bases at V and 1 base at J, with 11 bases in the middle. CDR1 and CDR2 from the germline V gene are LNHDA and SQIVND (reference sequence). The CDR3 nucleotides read TGTGCCAGTAGTATATCTCGGACGGAGAACACTGAAGCTTTCTTT. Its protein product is CASSISRTENTEAFF.

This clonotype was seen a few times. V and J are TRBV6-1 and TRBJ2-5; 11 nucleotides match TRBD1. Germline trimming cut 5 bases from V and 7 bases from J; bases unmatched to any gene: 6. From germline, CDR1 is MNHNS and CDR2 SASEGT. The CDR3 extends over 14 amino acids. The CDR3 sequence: CASSRGGQGGTQYF. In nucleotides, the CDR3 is TGTGCCAGCAGTCGAGGGGGACAGGGGGGGACCCAGTACTTC.

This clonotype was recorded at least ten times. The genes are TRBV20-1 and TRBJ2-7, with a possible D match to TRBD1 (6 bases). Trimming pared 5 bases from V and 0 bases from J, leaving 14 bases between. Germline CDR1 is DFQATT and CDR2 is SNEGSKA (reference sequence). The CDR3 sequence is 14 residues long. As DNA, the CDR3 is TGCAGTGCTTCCGAGACAGGTGTCTCCTACGAGCAGTACTTC. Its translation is CSASETGVSYEQYF.

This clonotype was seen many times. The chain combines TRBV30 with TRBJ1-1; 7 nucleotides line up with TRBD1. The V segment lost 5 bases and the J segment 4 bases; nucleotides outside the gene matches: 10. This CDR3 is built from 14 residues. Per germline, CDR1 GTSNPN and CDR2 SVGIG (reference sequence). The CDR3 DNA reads TGTGCCTGGGGCCGACAGGGCACGGGCACTGAAGCTTTCTTT. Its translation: CAWGRQGTGTEAFF.

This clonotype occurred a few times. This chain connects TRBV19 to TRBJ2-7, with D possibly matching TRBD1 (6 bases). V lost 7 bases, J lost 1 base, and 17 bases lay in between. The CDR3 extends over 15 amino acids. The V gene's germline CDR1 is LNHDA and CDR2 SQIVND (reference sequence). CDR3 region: CASNQAAGASYEQYF. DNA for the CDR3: TGTGCCAGTAACCAAGCGGCAGGGGCATCCTACGAGCAGTACTTC.

The CDR3 sequence: CASSLGRFPGEQYF. CDR3 in DNA: TGTGCCAGCAGCTTGGGGAGATTCCCGGGGGAGCAGTACTTC. The chain links TRBV5-6 to TRBJ2-7; possible D gene TRBD2, 5 bases. V gave up 0 bases and J gave up 7 bases, with 14 bases separating them. CDR3 length: 14 amino acids. In germline, CDR1 is SGHDT, CDR2 YYEEEE. Together with reference TRBV5-6 and TRBJ2-7, the CDR3 gives the full variable domain: DAGVTQSPTHLIKTRGQQVTLRCSPKSGHDTVSWYQQALGQGPQFIFQYYEEEERQRGNFPDRFSGHQFPNYSSELNVNALLLGDSALYLCASSLGRFPGEQYFGPGTRLTVT.

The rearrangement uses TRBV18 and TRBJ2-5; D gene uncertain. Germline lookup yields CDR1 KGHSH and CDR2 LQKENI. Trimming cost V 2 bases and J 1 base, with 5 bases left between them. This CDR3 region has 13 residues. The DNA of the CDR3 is TGTGCCAGCTCACCAGTCCCCCAAGAGACCCAGTACTTC. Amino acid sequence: CASSPVPQETQYF.

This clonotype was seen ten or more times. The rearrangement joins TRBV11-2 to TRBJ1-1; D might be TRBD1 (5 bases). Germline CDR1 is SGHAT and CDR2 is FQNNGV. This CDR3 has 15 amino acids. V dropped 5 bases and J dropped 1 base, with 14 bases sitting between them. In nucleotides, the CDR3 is TGTGCCAGCAGCCGTGGGGACGGGAAGAACACTGAAGCTTTCTTT. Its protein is CASSRGDGKNTEAFF.

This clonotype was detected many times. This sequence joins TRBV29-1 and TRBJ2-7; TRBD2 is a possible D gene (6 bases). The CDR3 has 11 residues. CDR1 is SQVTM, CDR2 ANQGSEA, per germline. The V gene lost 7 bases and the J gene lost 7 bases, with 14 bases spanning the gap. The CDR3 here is CSGGDGGEQYF. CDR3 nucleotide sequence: TGCAGCGGGGGGGACGGTGGGGAGCAGTACTTC.

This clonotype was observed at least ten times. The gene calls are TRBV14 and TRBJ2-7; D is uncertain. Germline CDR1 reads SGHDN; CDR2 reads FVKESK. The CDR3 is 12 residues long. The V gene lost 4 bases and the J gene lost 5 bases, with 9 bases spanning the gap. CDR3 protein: CASSLRHHEQYF. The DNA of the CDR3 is TGTGCCAGCAGCCTACGCCACCACGAGCAGTACTTC.

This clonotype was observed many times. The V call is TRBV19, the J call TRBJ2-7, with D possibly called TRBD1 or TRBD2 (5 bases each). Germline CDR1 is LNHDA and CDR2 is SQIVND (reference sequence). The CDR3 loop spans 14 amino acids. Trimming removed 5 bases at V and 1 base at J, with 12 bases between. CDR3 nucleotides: TGTGCCAGTAGTGCCGGGACCCATTCCTACGAGCAGTACTTC. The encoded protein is CASSAGTHSYEQYF.

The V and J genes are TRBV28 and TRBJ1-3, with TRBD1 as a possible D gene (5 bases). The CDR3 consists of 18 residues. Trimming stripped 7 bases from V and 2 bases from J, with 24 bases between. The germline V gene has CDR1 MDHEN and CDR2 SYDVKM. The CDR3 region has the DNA TGTGCCAGCAACCCTGGGACCGGTTATGGATCGGCTGGAAACACCATATATTTT. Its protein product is CASNPGTGYGSAGNTIYF. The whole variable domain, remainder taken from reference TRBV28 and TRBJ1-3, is DVKVTQSSRYLVKRTGEKVFLECVQDMDHENMFWYRQDPGLGLRLIYFSYDVKMKEKGDIPEGYSVSREKKERFSLILESASTNQTSMYLCASNPGTGYGSAGNTIYFGEGSWLTVV.

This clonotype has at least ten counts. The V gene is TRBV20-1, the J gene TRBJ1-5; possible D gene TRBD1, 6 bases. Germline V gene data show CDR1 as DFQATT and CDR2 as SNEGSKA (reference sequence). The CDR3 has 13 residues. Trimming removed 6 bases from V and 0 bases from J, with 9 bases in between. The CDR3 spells CSARGYSNQPQHF. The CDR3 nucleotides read TGCAGTGCCAGGGGTTATAGCAATCAGCCCCAGCATTTT.

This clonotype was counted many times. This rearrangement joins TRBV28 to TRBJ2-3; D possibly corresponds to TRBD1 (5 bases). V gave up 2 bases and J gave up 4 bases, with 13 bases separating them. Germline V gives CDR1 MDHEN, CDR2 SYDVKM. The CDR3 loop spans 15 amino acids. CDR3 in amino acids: CASSLIGRVADTQYF. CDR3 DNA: TGTGCCAGCAGTTTAATAGGCAGGGTCGCAGATACGCAGTATTTT.

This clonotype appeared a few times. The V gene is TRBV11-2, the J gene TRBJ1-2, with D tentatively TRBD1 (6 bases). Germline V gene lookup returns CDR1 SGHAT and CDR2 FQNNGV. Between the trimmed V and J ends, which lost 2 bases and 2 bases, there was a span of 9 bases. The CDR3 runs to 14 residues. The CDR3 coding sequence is TGTGCCAGCAGCTTACAAGACAGGAACTATGGCTACACCTTC. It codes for CASSLQDRNYGYTF.

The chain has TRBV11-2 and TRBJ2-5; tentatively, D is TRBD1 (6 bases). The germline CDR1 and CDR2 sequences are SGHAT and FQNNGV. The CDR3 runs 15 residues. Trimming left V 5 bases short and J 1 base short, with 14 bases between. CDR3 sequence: CASSHITGFQETQYF. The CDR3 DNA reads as TGTGCCAGCAGCCATATCACAGGGTTCCAAGAGACCCAGTACTTC.

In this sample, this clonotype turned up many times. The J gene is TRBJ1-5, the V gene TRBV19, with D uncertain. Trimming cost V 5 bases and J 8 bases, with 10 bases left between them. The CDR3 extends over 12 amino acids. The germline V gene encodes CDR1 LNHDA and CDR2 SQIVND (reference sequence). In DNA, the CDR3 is TGTGCCAGTAGTCCGTCGTGGGAGCCCCAGCATTTT. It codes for CASSPSWEPQHF.

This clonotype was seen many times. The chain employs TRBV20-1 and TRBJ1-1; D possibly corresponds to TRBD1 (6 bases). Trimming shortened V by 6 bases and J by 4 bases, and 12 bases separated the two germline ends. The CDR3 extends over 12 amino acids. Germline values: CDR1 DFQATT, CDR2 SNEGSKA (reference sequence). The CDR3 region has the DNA TGCAGTGCAAGCCAACAGGGCACTGAAGCTTTCTTT. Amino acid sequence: CSASQQGTEAFF.

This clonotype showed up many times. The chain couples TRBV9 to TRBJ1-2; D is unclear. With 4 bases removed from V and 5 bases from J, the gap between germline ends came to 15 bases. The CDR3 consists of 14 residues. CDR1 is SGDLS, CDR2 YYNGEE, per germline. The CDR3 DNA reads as TGTGCCAGCAGCTCTACAGTGCCTTCGTATGGCTACACCTTC. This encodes CASSSTVPSYGYTF.

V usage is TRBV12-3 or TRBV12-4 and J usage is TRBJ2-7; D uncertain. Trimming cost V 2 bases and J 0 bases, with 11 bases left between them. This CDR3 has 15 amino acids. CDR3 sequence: CASSLRQESSYEQYF. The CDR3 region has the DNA TGTGCCAGCAGTTTACGGCAGGAGAGCTCCTACGAGCAGTACTTC.